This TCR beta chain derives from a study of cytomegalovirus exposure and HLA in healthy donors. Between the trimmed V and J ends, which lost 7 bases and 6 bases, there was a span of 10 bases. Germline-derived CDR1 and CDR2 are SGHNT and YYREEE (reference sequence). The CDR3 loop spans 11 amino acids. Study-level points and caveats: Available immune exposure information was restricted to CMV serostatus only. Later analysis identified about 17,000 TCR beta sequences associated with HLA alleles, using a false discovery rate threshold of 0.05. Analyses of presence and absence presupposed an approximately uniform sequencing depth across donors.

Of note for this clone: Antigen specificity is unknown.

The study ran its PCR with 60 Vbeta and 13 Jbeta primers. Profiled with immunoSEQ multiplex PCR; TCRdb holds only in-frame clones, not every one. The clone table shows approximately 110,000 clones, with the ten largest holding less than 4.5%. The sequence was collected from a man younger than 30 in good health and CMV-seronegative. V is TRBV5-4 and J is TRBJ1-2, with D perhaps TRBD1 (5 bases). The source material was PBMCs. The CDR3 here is CASRGYDGYTF. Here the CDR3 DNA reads TGTGCCAGCCGGGGGTATGATGGCTACACCTTC. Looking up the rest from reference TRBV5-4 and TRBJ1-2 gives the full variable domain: ETGVTQSPTHLIKTRGQQVTLRCSSQSGHNTVSWYQQALGQGPQFIFQYYREEENGRGNFPPRFSGLQFPNYSSELNVNALELDDSALYLCASRGYDGYTFGSGTRLTVV.